This TCR beta chain was observed in a study of shared clonotypes between healthy human individuals. Profiling relied on immunoSEQ multiplex PCR, and the TCRdb table lists in-frame clones only, not all of them. The table lists 2,100,000 or so clones, 90% to 96% of them singletons. This sequence originates from a man aged 18-30 years in good health. The sample was naive CD4+ T cells sorted from blood. Subset indicated: CD45RA+ positively selected.

The CDR3 loop reads CASSWGQGTYEQYF. CDR3 DNA: TGTGCCAGCAGCTGGGGACAGGGAACCTACGAGCAGTACTTC. This chain uses TRBV11-2 with TRBJ2-7; 9 bases match TRBD1. The V gene end was trimmed by 4 bases and the J gene end by 2 bases; junction bases not matched to a gene: 3. Germline CDR1 and CDR2: SGHAT and FQNNGV. CDR3 length: 14 amino acids.